This T cell receptor beta chain came from a study of vaccination and CD4 T cells after COVID-19 (dated by TCRdb to the early 2020s). In the study overall: Every convalescent patient had a positive nasal swab PCR test for SARS-CoV-2, with mild disease in eight to ten patients and severe disease in one. Six males and four females were included in the convalescent cohort, with two Hispanic individuals, seven Caucasians, two Asians and one multiracial person represented. Participants got two doses of the Pfizer-BioNTech BNT162b2 vaccine (n=8) or two doses of the Moderna mRNA-1273 vaccine (n=2). Post-COVID blood samples from convalescent patients were collected a median of roughly 100 days after diagnosis, with a range of roughly 35 to 170 days. Post-vaccine blood samples were taken a median of approximately 76 days after the second vaccine dose, with a range of roughly 13 to 250 days. Three convalescent patients were sampled both early after vaccination (day 14) and late after vaccination (days 161 to 241). The cultures were stimulated with overlapping spike peptide pools from SARS-CoV-2 and from the common cold coronaviruses HCoV-NL63, HCoV-OC43 and HCoV-229E. Control cultures used a CEFX viral epitope pool as positive control, an HIV-1 Nef peptide pool as negative control, or no peptide. In under twelve COVID-19 convalescent patients and a handful of infection-naive healthy vaccine recipients, researchers compared the spike-specific CD4+ TCR repertoire from before mRNA vaccination with the repertoire from after. Beyond this particular receptor, the publication reports: In convalescent patients, nearly all vaccine-specific clones (304 of 307) were found to be mono-reactive for SARS-CoV-2 spike rather than cross-reactive with common cold coronaviruses. Relatively few convalescent patients were included in the study, and early timepoints after natural infection were not analyzed. Among the post-vaccine SARS-CoV-2-reactive clones in convalescent patients, a median about 86% showed up only after vaccination, which suggests vaccine-specific priming. The median count of SARS-CoV-2-reactive clonotypes went up from about 23 after infection to about 41 after vaccination, although the change was not significant.

Trimming takes 5 bases from V and 7 bases from J, and the germline ends sit 15 bases apart. Measured from the cysteine to the phenylalanine, the CDR3 is 14 residues long. The read is trimmed to its CDR3 DNA, 42 bases read in frame from base 1. According to the germline V gene (reference sequence), CDR1 reads DFQATT and CDR2 reads SNEGSKA. On this clonotype: No antigen is known for it. There are no base qualities to consult, and no much larger clone falls within one base.

Library prep was done by PCR. DNA from cultured CD4+ T cells was subjected to TCR sequencing with the Oncomine TCR Beta short-read assay at the Johns Hopkins FTIC core. The QIAamp micro DNA kit was used to extract genomic DNA from the cultured CD4+ T cells. The Oncomine TCR Beta libraries from cultured CD4+ T cells were pooled using unique dual indexes and then sequenced on an Illumina iSeq 100. The study's processing was this. Non-productive sequences were filtered out, and CDR3s that did not start with C, did not end with F or W, or were shorter than 7 amino acids were discarded. Antigen-specific clonotypes were identified with the MANAFEST web application by comparing peptide-stimulated wells with reference and other culture wells. For a clone to be called positive, the clone needed an FDR below 0.05, an odds ratio above 5, and a productive frequency above 0.1% in at least two of three replicate wells. A clonotype was classed as cross-reactive if the clonotype showed significant expansion both in SARS-CoV-2 spike wells and in at least one common cold coronavirus spike condition. CDR3 homology was assessed with Levenshtein distances (stringdist) and unrooted phylogenetic trees (ape) in R version 3.6.1. The raw public reads went through TCRdb reprocessing: fastp at Q25, MiXCR clone calling, in-frame beta chains kept. A single entry per CDR3 protein holds the most common genes and DNA from its merged rows. The V and J calls, along with clone size, are taken from TCRdb and not from the paper's own processing. A total of approximately 22,000 distinct CDR3 sequences appear in this sample, roughly 36% of them only once. Clones ranked in the top ten supply 2.6% of the sample.

The sample's time point, from its label and the paper: late sampling 161 to 241 days after vaccination in a few convalescent patients. This specimen's treatment or condition label, interpreted: roughly 11-day PBMC culture with coronavirus spike peptide pools or control peptides (ViraFEST assay). The ViraFEST assay was used in the study, in which antigen-specific T cells were expanded with peptide pools and expanded clonotypes were subsequently identified by TCR sequencing. The convalescent patients' positive SARS-CoV-2 PCR tests fell between March and December 2020, which was before the Alpha, Beta and Delta variants emerged in the United States. Each well held approximately 2 million PBMCs cultured in IMDM containing around 5% human AB serum and roughly 10 IU/ml IL-2, with about 9.1 ug/ml peptide pools added. On days 3 and 7, half of the culture medium was replaced with fresh IL-2-containing medium. After about nine days of culture, CD4+ T cells were isolated by negative selection with the EasySep CD4+ T cell isolation kit. PBMCs were separated from whole blood using Ficoll-Paque Plus gradient centrifugation and then either used fresh or cryopreserved at -140C. Triplicate wells were generally used for each culture condition.

The chain uses TRBV20-1 and TRBJ1-6, with no confidently assigned D gene. The source material was CD4+ T cells from blood, cultured in vitro, sampled about 7 months after SARS-CoV-2 vaccination. The source is a human donor who had recovered from COVID-19. The DNA is as follows: TGCAGTGCTCCCCGGACCGTGCCCAATTCACCCCTCCACTTT. The translation is CSAPRTVPNSPLHF.